A selection of T cell receptor beta chains follows, all from one sample in a study of regulatory T cells in long-lasting Graves disease. In TCRdb, the multiplex PCR reads were re-called with MiXCR into one record per CDR3 protein. The sample has 440,000 or so distinct CDR3 sequences, 15% seen once. These data also formed part of another study, on T cells in Graves' hyperthyroidism and ophthalmopathy.

Specimen: peripheral blood mononuclear cells (PBMCs), collected at new diagnosis, from a patient treated with antithyroid drugs. These receptors were taken from a woman aged 25-40 years with Graves disease. Each CDR3 is given with its conserved first and last residue. The D gene is left open where the match is weak. Size values are once, few and many counts, or a class for expanded clones, and some rows have none.

abundance	v_gene	j_gene	d_gene	CDR3nt	CDR3aa
.	TRBV10-3	TRBJ2-7	.	TGTGCCATCAGTATACAGGGAGGAAGATACGAGCAGTACTTC	CAISIQGGRYEQYF
.	TRBV9	TRBJ2-3	.	TGTGCCAGCAGTCGGCTGGATTCTAGCACAGATACGCAGTATTTT	CASSRLDSSTDTQYF
.	TRBV24-1	TRBJ2-1	TRBD2	TGTGCCACCAGTGATTTTGTTAGCGGGATAAGTAATGAGCAGTTCTTC	CATSDFVSGISNEQFF
.	TRBV7-9	TRBJ2-7	.	TGTGCCAGCAGCCTCCGACCGGGACAAAGCTCCTACGAGCAGTACTTC	CASSLRPGQSSYEQYF
many	TRBV3-1	TRBJ1-2	TRBD1	TGTGCCAGCAGCCCAAGACAGGGGCATGGCTACACCTTC	CASSPRQGHGYTF
.	TRBV20-1	TRBJ2-1	.	TGCAGTACTAGACTCCATGGAGTAGCAATTTTCTTC	CSTRLHGVAIFF
.	TRBV9	TRBJ2-7	TRBD1	TGTGCCAGCAGCGGGGGGGACAGGGGTTCCTACGAGCAGTACTTC	CASSGGDRGSYEQYF
many	TRBV28	TRBJ1-5	.	TGTGCCAGCAGTTTATTTGGTTGGGGCAATCAGCCCCAGCATTTT	CASSLFGWGNQPQHF
few	TRBV24-1	TRBJ2-7	TRBD1	TGTGCCACCAGTGATTTAAGGACAGGGGGCACCTACGAGCAGTACTTC	CATSDLRTGGTYEQYF
many	TRBV5-1	TRBJ1-1	.	TGCGCCAGCAGCTTGGACGGACAGCTGAACACTGAAGCTTTCTTT	CASSLDGQLNTEAFF
.	TRBV3-1	TRBJ2-5	.	TGTGCCAGCAGCCAAGATCTGAGGTTTATCCAAGAGACCCAGTACTTC	CASSQDLRFIQETQYF
many	TRBV11-3	TRBJ2-3	.	TGTGCCAGCAGCTTAGGTGCCTACCAAGATACGCAGTATTTT	CASSLGAYQDTQYF
many	TRBV6-2/TRBV6-3	TRBJ2-1	.	TGTGCCAGCAGTGGTCAACTACCCGAGGAATACAATGAGCAGTTCTTC	CASSGQLPEEYNEQFF
few	TRBV30	TRBJ1-2	.	TGTGCCGCCGAGGAGGGGACCCGCCATGGCTACACCTTC	CAAEEGTRHGYTF
few	TRBV19	TRBJ1-5	.	TGTGCCAGTAGTATTTTGGACCCGGGCGGGCCCCAGCATTTT	CASSILDPGGPQHF
many	TRBV11-2	TRBJ2-1	TRBD2	TGTGCCAGCAGCTTAGCTGCGGGAGGAGGGGGGCAGTTCTTC	CASSLAAGGGGQFF
.	TRBV10-2	TRBJ2-7	.	TGCGCCAGCAGTGAGGAGCAAAACTACGAGCAGTACTTC	CASSEEQNYEQYF
many	TRBV4-1	TRBJ2-3	TRBD2	TGCGCCAGCAGCCAAGACGGGAGCGGGAGCTCAGATACGCAGTATTTT	CASSQDGSGSSDTQYF
many	TRBV30	TRBJ2-1	.	TGTGCCTGGAGTGCCCCCTATGAGCAGTTCTTC	CAWSAPYEQFF
many	TRBV5-5	TRBJ1-1	.	TGTGCCAGCAGCTTTAGGGCAACAGGGCACGCTGAAGCTTTCTTT	CASSFRATGHAEAFF
.	TRBV27	TRBJ2-1	TRBD2	TGTGCCAGCAGTTTATCCCCGACTAGCGGTCCTGCGCAGTTCTTC	CASSLSPTSGPAQFF
many	TRBV20-1	TRBJ2-1	TRBD2	TGCAGTGCTAGAGGGGCGAGCGGGAGTTACAATGAGCAATTCTTC	CSARGASGSYNEQFF
many	TRBV28	TRBJ2-3	.	TGTGCCAGCAGTTTACGTGGGGGTAGAGATACGCAGTATTTT	CASSLRGGRDTQYF
few	TRBV30	TRBJ2-7	.	TGTGCCTGGAGTCCGTGGGGGGGGCCCGGAGACGAGCAGTACTTC	CAWSPWGGPGDEQYF
many	TRBV4-1	TRBJ2-2	TRBD1	TGCGCCAGCAGCGAACCTCGGGACAGGGGAGATAACACCGGGGAGCTGTTTTTT	CASSEPRDRGDNTGELFF
.	TRBV19	TRBJ2-7	TRBD2	TGTGCCAGTTCAACCGGGACTAGCGGGAGGGCCCATCGCGAGCAGTACTTC	CASSTGTSGRAHREQYF
few	TRBV28	TRBJ1-4	.	TGTGCCAGCAGTCCAGGGGCCCTTAATGAAAAACTGTTTTTT	CASSPGALNEKLFF
many	TRBV5-1	TRBJ2-3	.	TGCGCCAGCAAGCGGACTAGCACAGATACGCAGTATTTT	CASKRTSTDTQYF
many	TRBV30	TRBJ1-5	.	TGTGCCTGGAGAAGTCAGAATAGCAATCAGCCCCAGCATTTT	CAWRSQNSNQPQHF
many	TRBV11-3	TRBJ1-4	.	TGTGCCAGCAGCTTTTCGGAAAGACGCAATGAAAAACTGTTTTTT	CASSFSERRNEKLFF
.	TRBV24-1	TRBJ2-7	.	TGTGCCACCAGTGGGAGCAGGGGCGCTACCTACGAGCAGTACTTC	CATSGSRGATYEQYF